The 6 T cell receptor beta chains given below trace back to one sample, sequenced in a study of response to subunit inactivated influenza vaccine. TCRdb reprocessed the RT-PCR reads via MiXCR and lists one record per CDR3 protein. The data show roughly 170,000 distinct CDR3 sequences, approximately 9.2% seen once. This sample comprised non-naive T cells sorted from PBMCs, obtained on the day of vaccination. The source is a man in his fifties who received an inactivated influenza vaccine.

This clonotype was detected a few times. The chain employs TRBV12-3 or TRBV12-4 and TRBJ1-1; TRBD1 might be the D (5 bases). Trimming took 6 bases from V and 0 from J, leaving 14 bases between them. The CDR3 runs to 15 residues. The DNA for the CDR3 is TGTGCCAGCAGCGGGACCTTGAGCCTGAACACTGAAGCTTTCTTT. This codes for CASSGTLSLNTEAFF.

The genes are TRBV20-1 and TRBJ2-1; 13 bases agree with TRBD2. The germline V gene has CDR1 DFQATT and CDR2 SNEGSKA (reference sequence). V dropped 1 base and J dropped 8; count of bases not matched to a gene: 14. CDR3 length: 18 amino acids. CDR3 nucleotide sequence: TGCAGTGCTAGAGCACACACCACACTAGCGGGAGGGTCGGATGAGCAGTTCTTC. Its protein is CSARAHTTLAGGSDEQFF.

This clonotype was detected ten times or more. The chain combines TRBV15 with TRBJ2-3; 7 bases are shared with TRBD1. The CDR3 is 15 amino acids. With 1 base clipped from V and 6 bases from J, the junction kept 7 bases outside the gene matches. Germline V gene lookup returns CDR1 LNHNV and CDR2 YYDKDF (reference sequence). The CDR3 protein is CATSRVPTDRDTQYF. The CDR3 nucleotides are TGTGCCACCAGCAGAGTCCCGACGGACAGGGATACGCAGTATTTT.

The chain employs TRBV28 and TRBJ2-1, with 7 nucleotides matching TRBD1. There are 14 residues in the CDR3. CDR1 and CDR2 (germline): MDHEN, SYDVKM. The trim removed 5 bases at V and 7 bases at J, leaving 8 bases unmatched. The CDR3 region has the DNA TGTGCCAGCAGTCCGCCGGACAGGCAGAATGAGCAGTTCTTC. Translating gives CASSPPDRQNEQFF.

This clonotype was observed at least ten times. The DNA for the CDR3 is TGTGCCAGCAGCCTCTTGAGCGCCGAGCAGTACTTC. Its translation: CASSLLSAEQYF. This chain uses TRBV11-2 with TRBJ2-7; D ambiguous. This CDR3 has 12 residues. Trimming took 5 bases from V and 6 from J, leaving 11 bases between them. From germline, CDR1 is SGHAT and CDR2 FQNNGV.

The J gene is TRBJ2-1, the V gene TRBV6-1; TRBD1 aligns across 10 bases. Germline CDR1 and CDR2: MNHNS and SASEGT. The CDR3 has 15 residues. V dropped 6 bases and J dropped 6; count of bases not matched to a gene: 8. CDR3 sequence reads: CASRGFGTGVNEQFF. Here the CDR3 DNA reads TGTGCCAGCAGGGGGTTTGGGACAGGGGTCAATGAGCAGTTCTTC.